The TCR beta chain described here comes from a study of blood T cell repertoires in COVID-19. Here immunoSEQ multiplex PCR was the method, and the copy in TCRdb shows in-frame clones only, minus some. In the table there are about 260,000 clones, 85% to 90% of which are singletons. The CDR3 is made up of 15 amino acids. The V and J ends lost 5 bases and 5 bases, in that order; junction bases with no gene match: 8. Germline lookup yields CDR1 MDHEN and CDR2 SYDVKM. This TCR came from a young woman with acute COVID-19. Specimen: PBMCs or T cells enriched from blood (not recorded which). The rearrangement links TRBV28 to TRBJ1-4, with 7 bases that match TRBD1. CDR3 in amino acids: CASSPPGQSNEKLFF. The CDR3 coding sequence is TGTGCCAGCAGTCCGCCGGGACAGTCGAATGAAAAACTGTTTTTT. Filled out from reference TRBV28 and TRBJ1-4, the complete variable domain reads DVKVTQSSRYLVKRTGEKVFLECVQDMDHENMFWYRQDPGLGLRLIYFSYDVKMKEKGDIPEGYSVSREKKERFSLILESASTNQTSMYLCASSPPGQSNEKLFFGSGTQLSVL.